These 28 T cell receptor beta chains originate from one sample sequenced in a study of T cells in Graves' hyperthyroidism and ophthalmopathy. Amplification of TCR beta CDR3 regions used RNA as the template. With the HTBI primer set, the TCR CDR3 went through a first round of RT-PCR. In TCRdb, the multiplex PCR reads were re-called with MiXCR into one record per CDR3 protein. The sample contains 330,000 or so distinct CDR3 sequences, about a sixth of which appear only once. The sequenced sample was blood. The receptor source for this set is a middle-aged woman with Graves' ophthalmopathy.

This clonotype was observed at least ten times. This rearrangement joins TRBV27 to TRBJ1-5; tentatively, D is TRBD1 (5 bases). This CDR3 spans 14 amino acids. The V end lost 6 bases, the J end lost 6 bases, and 15 bases lay between the germline ends. Germline V lookup: CDR1 MNHEY, CDR2 SMNVEV (reference sequence). The CDR3 protein is CASSATRQGQPQHF. DNA for the CDR3: TGTGCCAGCAGCGCGACAAGGCAGGGTCAGCCCCAGCATTTT.

Turning to this clonotype: This may be a read error: a much more frequent sequence differs by one nucleotide. The rearrangement joins TRBV20-1 to TRBJ2-1; the match to TRBD2 covers 7 bases. CDR3 size: 14 residues. The germline V gene encodes CDR1 DFQATT and CDR2 SNEGSKA (reference sequence). The V gene end was trimmed by 2 bases and the J gene end by 7 bases; junction bases not matched to a gene: 8. The DNA of the CDR3 is TGCAGTGCTAGATCTATGACTAGCTTGAATGAGCAGTTCTTC. Its protein product is CSARSMTSLNEQFF.

In this sample, this clonotype turned up many times. The CDR3 region is CASRQGETEAFF. The CDR3, as DNA: TGTGCCAGCAGACAGGGGGAGACTGAAGCTTTCTTT. This chain links TRBV12-3 or TRBV12-4 with TRBJ1-1; TRBD1 agrees at 8 bases. The CDR3 length is 12 residues. The V and J ends lost 6 bases and 5 bases, in that order; junction bases with no gene match: 2.

This clonotype was observed many times. The chain uses TRBV6-1 and TRBJ2-7; D might be TRBD1 (5 bases). This CDR3 spans 14 amino acids. Trimming took off 4 bases at V and 1 base at J, with 11 bases between the two ends. Per the germline V gene, CDR1 is MNHNS and CDR2 is SASEGT. DNA for the CDR3: TGTGCCAGCAGTGCCCAGGGCGGTTCCTACGAGCAGTACTTC. Translation: CASSAQGGSYEQYF.

In this sample, this clonotype turned up many times. The genes are TRBV10-3 and TRBJ2-2; no definite D call. Per the germline V gene, CDR1 is ENHRY and CDR2 is SYGVKD. Trimming took 0 bases from V and 1 from J, leaving 6 bases between them. The CDR3 runs 15 residues. CDR3 region: CAISESGVNTGELFF. As DNA, the CDR3 is TGTGCCATCAGTGAGTCTGGAGTGAACACCGGGGAGCTGTTTTTT.

This clonotype came up many times. The chain combines TRBV28 with TRBJ1-1; perhaps TRBD1 as D (5 bases). Germline loops: CDR1 MDHEN, CDR2 SYDVKM. The CDR3 totals 14 residues. Trimming took 2 bases from V and 5 from J, leaving 12 bases between them. The CDR3 DNA sequence: TGTGCCAGCAGTTTAGTCATCGCAGGGACTGAAGCTTTCTTT. Translating it yields CASSLVIAGTEAFF.

In this sample, this clonotype turned up many times. The chain has TRBV12-3 or TRBV12-4 and TRBJ2-3; D unresolved. The CDR3 is 12 residues long. V lost 3 bases to trimming and J lost 3 bases, with 4 bases between them. The CDR3 DNA is TGTGCCAGCAGTTTTCATACAGATACGCAGTATTTT. This codes for CASSFHTDTQYF.

The chain is built from TRBV29-1 and TRBJ2-5, with no clear D. CDR1 SQVTM and CDR2 ANQGSEA come from the germline V gene. The CDR3 length is 13 residues. Trimming pared 3 bases from V and 1 base from J, leaving 9 bases between. The DNA of the CDR3 is TGCAGCGTTGACGCTGGGGTCCAAGAGACCCAGTACTTC. The encoded protein is CSVDAGVQETQYF.

This clonotype showed up many times. This chain joins TRBV12-3 or TRBV12-4 and TRBJ2-2; 12 bases match TRBD2. The V segment lost 4 bases and the J segment 5 bases; nucleotides outside the gene matches: 2. The CDR3 is 15 amino acids. In nucleotides, the CDR3 is TGTGCCAGCAGTTGGGGGACTAGCGGGACCGGGGAGCTGTTTTTT. The encoded protein is CASSWGTSGTGELFF.

This clonotype was seen at least ten times. The chain combines TRBV30 with TRBJ2-7; D might be TRBD1 (6 bases). Germline values: CDR1 GTSNPN, CDR2 SVGIG (reference sequence). Trimming removed 1 base from V and 4 bases from J, with 8 bases in between. The CDR3 runs to 12 residues. The CDR3 is CAWSDREYEQYF. As DNA, the CDR3 is TGTGCCTGGAGTGACAGGGAATACGAGCAGTACTTC.

Ten or more counts support this clonotype. The rearrangement links TRBV6-4 to TRBJ2-2; 8 bases map to TRBD2. The V gene's germline CDR1 is MRHNA and CDR2 SNTAGT. CDR3 length: 17 amino acids. With V trimmed by 5 bases and J by 2 bases, 10 bases remained unmatched. The chain's CDR3 is CASSRPRVAGNTGELFF. The CDR3 DNA reads TGTGCCAGCAGTCGACCCCGGGTAGCGGGAAACACCGGGGAGCTGTTTTTT.

The chain joins TRBV30 to TRBJ2-2; 7 nucleotides line up with TRBD1. From germline, CDR1 is GTSNPN and CDR2 SVGIG (reference sequence). This CDR3 is 12 amino acids long. The CDR3 DNA is TGTGCTTCCGGGACAGAGACCGGGGAGCTGTTTTTT. This codes for CASGTETGELFF. Full variable domain (rest looked up from reference TRBV30 and TRBJ2-2): SQTIHQWPATLVQPVGSPLSLECTVEGTSNPNLYWYRQAAGRGLQLLFYSVGIGQISSEVPQNLSASRPQDRQFILSSKKLLLSDSGFYLCASGTETGELFFGEGSRLTVL.

The table lists this clonotype with many counts. The chain links TRBV7-9 to TRBJ2-7; D gene uncertain. Per germline, CDR1 SEHNR and CDR2 FQNEAQ (reference sequence). With 4 bases removed from V and 5 bases from J, the gap between germline ends came to 9 bases. The CDR3 loop spans 12 amino acids. The chain's CDR3 is CASSSVSDEQYF. DNA for the CDR3: TGTGCCAGCAGCTCGGTTTCAGACGAGCAGTACTTC.

This clonotype has a handful of counts. The rearrangement uses TRBV11-1 and TRBJ1-1, with TRBD1 identical over 9 bases. CDR1 is SGHAT and CDR2 is FQDESV in the germline V gene (reference sequence). J was trimmed by 1 base and V by 6 bases; bases with no gene match: 9. The CDR3 covers 16 residues. CDR3 sequence (DNA): TGTGCCAGCAGTACCGGGACAGGGTCCAGGAACACTGAAGCTTTCTTT. This codes for CASSTGTGSRNTEAFF.

Comment on this clonotype: A much larger clone lies a single base off, so this may be a read error. The chain uses TRBV20-1 and TRBJ1-2; D perhaps matches TRBD1 (6 bases). Trimming took 1 base from V and 8 from J, leaving 11 bases between them. The CDR3 extends over 12 amino acids. CDR1 is DFQATT and CDR2 is SNEGSKA in the germline V gene (reference sequence). CDR3 DNA: TGCAGTGCTAGAGCTCAGGGGCAGGGCTACACCTTC. As protein: CSARAQGQGYTF.

This clonotype was observed a handful of times. V gene TRBV6-2 or TRBV6-3 combines with J gene TRBJ1-1, with D hard to call. Germline V gives CDR1 MNHEY, CDR2 SVGEGT. The length of the CDR3 is 12 residues. Trimming stripped 6 bases from V and 2 bases from J, with 7 bases between. CDR3 DNA: TGTGCCAGCAGGATAGCTAACACTGAAGCTTTCTTT. This encodes CASRIANTEAFF.

In its sample, this clonotype was seen many times. This chain uses TRBV5-5 with TRBJ1-2; no firm D call. Germline-derived CDR1 and CDR2 are SGHKS and YYEKEE (reference sequence). V was cut by 2 bases and J by 0 bases, with 11 bases left in between. The CDR3 length is 15 residues. CDR3 loop: CASSFKGFPNYGYTF. The CDR3 DNA is TGTGCCAGCAGCTTCAAGGGATTTCCTAACTATGGCTACACCTTC.

This clonotype showed up many times. This rearrangement joins TRBV27 to TRBJ1-2; D is unresolved. The V and J ends lost 2 bases and 8 bases respectively, with 15 bases between them. Germline assignment: CDR1 MNHEY and CDR2 SMNVEV (reference sequence). The CDR3 has 14 amino acids. The CDR3: CASSLGPGAWGYTF. The CDR3 DNA reads as TGTGCCAGCAGTTTAGGTCCCGGAGCATGGGGCTACACCTTC.

This chain connects TRBV7-2 to TRBJ1-1; no clear D gene. Germline-derived CDR1 and CDR2 are SGHTA and FQGNSA. Trimming removed 3 bases at V and 1 base at J, with 9 bases between. The CDR3 consists of 14 residues. The CDR3 DNA follows: TGTGCCAGCAGCTTGTTATATGGGAACACTGAAGCTTTCTTT. It translates to CASSLLYGNTEAFF.

This clonotype occurred once. The chain uses TRBV5-1 and TRBJ1-1, with TRBD1 identical over 9 bases. This CDR3 contains 14 residues. Germline V CDR1 and CDR2: SGHRS, YFSETQ. The junction had 5 bases not matched to a gene; V was cut back by 4 bases and J by 4 bases. This chain's CDR3 is CASSGRTGVTEAFF. The CDR3 nucleotides read TGCGCCAGCAGCGGAAGGACAGGGGTCACTGAAGCTTTCTTT.

The table lists this clonotype with many counts. The chain joins TRBV10-3 to TRBJ2-7; no clear D gene. Trimming took 4 bases from V and 2 from J, leaving 12 bases between them. The germline CDR1 and CDR2 sequences are ENHRY and SYGVKD. CDR3 length: 14 amino acids. CDR3 bases: TGTGCCATCAGTGGACGGAACGAAGCCTACGAGCAGTACTTC. It yields the protein CAISGRNEAYEQYF.

This clonotype appeared many times. This rearrangement joins TRBV28 to TRBJ2-6; D gene uncertain. Germline-derived CDR1 and CDR2 are MDHEN and SYDVKM. The germline V and J ends were trimmed by 2 bases and 2 bases, with 13 bases remaining between them. The CDR3 consists of 17 residues. CDR3 in amino acids: CASSLPKVEAGANVLTF. In DNA, the CDR3 is TGTGCCAGCAGTTTACCCAAGGTTGAGGCTGGGGCCAACGTCCTGACTTTC.

This clonotype has at least ten counts. The chain carries TRBV5-5 and TRBJ2-5; 7 positions agree with TRBD1. Losses at the gene ends were 4 bases for V and 2 bases for J; bases not matched to a gene: 8. The germline gives CDR1 SGHKS, CDR2 YYEKEE (reference sequence). The CDR3 loop spans 15 amino acids. CDR3: CASSENARGQETQYF. CDR3 coding DNA: TGTGCCAGCAGCGAGAACGCCAGGGGGCAAGAGACCCAGTACTTC.

In its sample, this clonotype was seen a few times. The rearrangement uses TRBV6-1 and TRBJ2-1, with TRBD1 matching over 9 bases. The V and J ends lost 9 bases and 8 bases, in that order; junction bases with no gene match: 8. The CDR3 spans 13 residues. The germline CDR1 and CDR2 sequences are MNHNS and SASEGT. CDR3 nucleotides: TGTGCCAGTAATGCGGGACAGGGTGATGAGCAGTTCTTC. It yields the protein CASNAGQGDEQFF.

CDR3 nucleotides: TGTGCCAGCAGCTTAATGGGTAGCGGGGCAACAGGGGGCAATGAGCAGTTCTTC. Amino acid sequence: CASSLMGSGATGGNEQFF. This rearrangement joins TRBV7-3 to TRBJ2-1, with D possibly called TRBD1 or TRBD2 (8 bases each). Germline V gives CDR1 SGHTA, CDR2 FQGTGA. The CDR3 sequence is 18 residues long. V lost 1 base and J lost 6, with 22 bases in between.

This clonotype was detected a few times. The chain has TRBV7-9 and TRBJ1-6; 7 nucleotides align to TRBD1. J was trimmed by 10 bases and V by 4 bases; bases with no gene match: 10. This CDR3 has 15 residues. Germline-derived CDR1 and CDR2 are SEHNR and FQNEAQ (reference sequence). This CDR3 is CASSSTGTVKSPLHF. In DNA, the CDR3 is TGTGCCAGCAGCTCAACCGGGACAGTGAAGTCACCCCTCCACTTT.

Many counts were recorded for this clonotype. The chain is built from TRBV15 and TRBJ2-5; D is unresolved. The V gene lost 0 bases and the J gene lost 0 bases, with 8 bases spanning the gap. The CDR3 extends over 15 amino acids. CDR1 and CDR2 (germline): LNHNV, YYDKDF (reference sequence). CDR3: CATSRDRQYQETQYF. The CDR3 DNA is TGTGCCACCAGCAGAGATCGGCAGTACCAAGAGACCCAGTACTTC.

This clonotype was observed at least ten times. The V and J genes are TRBV3-1 and TRBJ1-1; D remains ambiguous. CDR1 is LGHDT and CDR2 is YNNKEL in the germline V gene (reference sequence). Trimming took off 3 bases at V and 1 base at J, with 15 bases between the two ends. The CDR3 consists of 16 residues. CDR3 amino acids: CASSHNPGAKNTEAFF. The CDR3 region has the DNA TGTGCCAGCAGCCACAATCCAGGAGCCAAGAACACTGAAGCTTTCTTT. Combining the CDR3 with reference TRBV3-1 and TRBJ1-1 gives the whole variable domain DTAVSQTPKYLVTQMGNDKSIKCEQNLGHDTMYWYKQDSKKFLKIMFSYNNKELIINETVPNRFSPKSPDKAHLNLHINSLELGDSAVYFCASSHNPGAKNTEAFFGQGTRLTVV.